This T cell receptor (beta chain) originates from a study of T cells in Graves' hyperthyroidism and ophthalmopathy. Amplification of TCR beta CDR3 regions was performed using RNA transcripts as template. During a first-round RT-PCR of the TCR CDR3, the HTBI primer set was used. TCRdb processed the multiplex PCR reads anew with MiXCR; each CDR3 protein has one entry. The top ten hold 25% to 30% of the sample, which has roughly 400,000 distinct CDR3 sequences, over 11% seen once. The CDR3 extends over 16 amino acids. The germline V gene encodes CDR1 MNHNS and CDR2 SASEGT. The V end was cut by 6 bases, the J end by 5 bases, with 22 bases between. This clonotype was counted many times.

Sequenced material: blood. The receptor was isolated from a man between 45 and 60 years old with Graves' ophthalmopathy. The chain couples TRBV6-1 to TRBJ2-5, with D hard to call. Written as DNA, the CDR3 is TGTGCCAGCAGCAAAACACACGGGCGGCAAGGCGAGACCCAGTACTTC. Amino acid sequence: CASSKTHGRQGETQYF.